This TCR beta chain derives from a study of beta chain features in type 1 diabetes. Whole-study findings and limits: Among patients with Type 1 diabetes, TCRB CDR3s were moderately but significantly shorter in every one of the four CD4+ subsets.

This CDR3 is 15 amino acids long. Germline CDR1 and CDR2: SGHNT and YYREEE (reference sequence). Trimming stripped 0 bases from V and 4 bases from J, with 8 bases between. Sequenced material consisted of expressed TCRB transcripts (all of the isolated RNA was reverse transcribed). Generated by immunoSEQ multiplex PCR, the TCRdb table keeps only in-frame clones and is missing some. Altogether 160,000 or so clones are present, 63% being singletons, with the ten largest covering 0.08% to 0.1%. As for this clone: Its antigen remains unidentified.

The source material was naive CD4+ T cells from blood. This clonotype was obtained from a man aged 30 to 39 with type 1 diabetes. The chain couples TRBV5-4 to TRBJ2-6; D remains unclear. The CDR3 nucleotides read TGTGCCAGCAGCTTGGGCCCCGCCGGGGCCAACGTCCTGACTTTC. Translated: CASSLGPAGANVLTF.